What follows are 23 T cell receptor beta chains derived from one specimen sequenced in a study of memory CD4+ T cells and cytomegalovirus serostatus. The repertoire was sequenced with immunoSEQ multiplex PCR; TCRdb's copy has only in-frame clones and lacks some. The sample carries tens of thousands of clones, over 60% recorded once. The sort gate was single viable CD3+CD4+CD8-CD45RO+ cells for memory CD4+ T cells. What was sequenced was memory CD4+ T cells from blood. These TCRs come from an adult in good health and CMV-seronegative.

This sequence joins TRBV15 and TRBJ2-1; TRBD2 matches 11 bases. J lost 10 bases, V lost 0 bases, and 2 bases had no gene match. The germline V gene has CDR1 LNHNV and CDR2 YYDKDF (reference sequence). The CDR3 is 14 residues long. The CDR3 DNA reads TGTGCCACCAGCAGAGAGGCTAGCGGGGGGGAGCAGTTCTTC. Protein product: CATSREASGGEQFF.

In this sample, this clone turned up a few times. The chain uses TRBV11-2 and TRBJ1-4; D is perhaps TRBD1 (6 bases). The CDR3 totals 16 residues. The germline CDR1 and CDR2 sequences are SGHAT and FQNNGV. V was pared by 5 bases and J by 2 bases, with 15 bases between. This CDR3 is CASSPILQGTNEKLFF. The CDR3 DNA reads TGTGCCAGCAGCCCCATACTACAGGGTACTAATGAAAAACTGTTTTTT.

This clone was detected many times. This chain links TRBV14 with TRBJ2-1; no firm D call. Germline lookup yields CDR1 SGHDN and CDR2 FVKESK. This CDR3 contains 17 residues. V was clipped by 1 base and J by 1 base, with 14 bases between them. Written as DNA, the CDR3 is TGTGCCAGCAGCCAAGGGGGTTGGGCACCATCCTACAATGAGCAGTTCTTC. This translates into CASSQGGWAPSYNEQFF.

The J gene is TRBJ2-7, the V gene TRBV18, with TRBD1 matching over 7 bases. V gave up 6 bases and J gave up 3 bases; unmatched junction bases: 5. Germline V gene data show CDR1 as KGHSH and CDR2 as LQKENI. This CDR3 comprises 13 residues. CDR3 sequence reads: CASSDGTVYEQYF. DNA for the CDR3: TGTGCCAGCTCGGATGGGACAGTCTACGAGCAGTACTTC.

This clone was observed a single time. The chain couples TRBV5-1 to TRBJ2-2; 8 bases are shared with TRBD1. Germline V gene data show CDR1 as SGHRS and CDR2 as YFSETQ. Losses at the gene ends were 4 bases for V and 7 bases for J; bases not matched to a gene: 9. The CDR3 spans 15 residues. The CDR3 loop reads CASSNGQGVGGELFF. In nucleotides, the CDR3 is TGCGCCAGCAGCAACGGACAGGGCGTCGGCGGGGAGCTGTTTTTT.

The J gene is TRBJ2-5, the V gene TRBV9; 11 bases are a match to TRBD2. Germline V gene data show CDR1 as SGDLS and CDR2 as YYNGEE. Losses at the gene ends were 0 bases for V and 4 bases for J; bases not matched to a gene: 8. CDR3 length equals 17 residues. The CDR3 loop is CASSVGGLAGGPETQYF. The CDR3 nucleotides read TGTGCCAGCAGCGTAGGAGGATTAGCGGGGGGGCCAGAGACCCAGTACTTC.

The chain carries TRBV30 and TRBJ1-5; D is uncertain. From germline, CDR1 is GTSNPN and CDR2 SVGIG (reference sequence). Trimming took off 2 bases at V and 3 bases at J, with 8 bases between the two ends. The CDR3 covers 13 residues. The CDR3 reads CAWSLAINQPQHF. The CDR3 coding sequence is TGTGCCTGGAGTCTAGCGATCAATCAGCCCCAGCATTTT.

The chain is built from TRBV11-2 and TRBJ2-3, with D unclear. The CDR3 covers 15 residues. Germline V gene sequence: CDR1 SGHAT, CDR2 FQNNGV. The V end was cut by 1 base, the J end by 4 bases, with 12 bases between. The CDR3 reads CASSLVPGSSDTQYF. The CDR3 DNA follows: TGTGCCAGCAGCTTAGTCCCGGGTTCGTCAGATACGCAGTATTTT.

The chain recombines TRBV5-1 with TRBJ2-3, with D maybe TRBD2 (5 bases). V was cut by 8 bases and J by 6 bases, with 19 bases left in between. Germline-derived CDR1 and CDR2 are SGHRS and YFSETQ. The CDR3 contains 14 residues. In DNA form, the CDR3 reads TGCGCCAGTCGGGGTGGCCCGGACGCGGATACGCAGTATTTT. It is translated as CASRGGPDADTQYF.

This clone was seen just once. The chain employs TRBV5-1 and TRBJ1-3; a weak D match, TRBD1 (5 bases). The CDR3 consists of 14 residues. Germline V gene sequence: CDR1 SGHRS, CDR2 YFSETQ. With 0 bases removed from V and 2 bases from J, the gap between germline ends came to 6 bases. The CDR3 reads CASSLGGAGNTIYF. The CDR3 DNA reads as TGCGCCAGCAGCTTGGGGGGCGCTGGAAACACCATATATTTT.

The V gene is TRBV6-6, the J gene TRBJ2-7; 11 positions match TRBD2. Unmatched junction bases numbered 6, after V lost 4 bases and J lost 7 bases. The CDR3 consists of 14 residues. Germline V gives CDR1 MNHNY, CDR2 SVGAGI (reference sequence). The DNA of the CDR3 is TGTGCCAGCAGTTTAGCGGGGGGGCCTTGGGAGCAGTACTTC. It codes for CASSLAGGPWEQYF.

This chain joins TRBV5-4 and TRBJ1-5, with D perhaps TRBD1 (6 bases). Germline V gene lookup returns CDR1 SGHNT and CDR2 YYREEE (reference sequence). V dropped 4 bases and J dropped 6 bases, with 23 bases sitting between them. CDR3 length: 17 residues. The chain's CDR3 is CASSQGRYTGRSQPQHF. CDR3 nucleotides: TGTGCCAGCAGCCAAGGGAGGTATACAGGGAGAAGTCAGCCCCAGCATTTT.

The V and J genes are TRBV28 and TRBJ1-5; no clear D. CDR1 and CDR2 (germline): MDHEN, SYDVKM. The CDR3 is 15 residues long. V lost 2 bases and J 0 bases, leaving 8 bases between the germline ends. The CDR3 loop reads CASSLPGISNQPQHF. CDR3 bases: TGTGCCAGCAGTTTACCCGGAATTAGCAATCAGCCCCAGCATTTT.

There are a few counts of this clone. At one end, the junction sequence differs from germline, possibly due to a read error. The rearrangement uses TRBV5-1 and TRBJ1-1; maybe TRBD1 (5 bases). CDR1 and CDR2 (germline): SGHRS, YFSETQ. There are 15 residues in the CDR3. CDR3 bases: TGCGCCAGCAGCCCGAGGGAAGGGGTGAAAACTGAAGCTTTCTTT. Protein product: CASSPREGVKTEAFF.

The rearrangement uses TRBV5-1 and TRBJ1-1; D remains unclear. This CDR3 spans 14 amino acids. Germline CDR1 SGHRS, CDR2 YFSETQ. V dropped 4 bases and J dropped 3 bases, with 13 bases sitting between them. The DNA for the CDR3 is TGCGCCAGCAGCCCACGGGCGGGTGACACTGAAGCTTTCTTT. Its protein is CASSPRAGDTEAFF.

With regard to this clone: The junction differs from germline at one of its ends, possibly a read error. Other DNA variants within this sample encode the same CDR3. V and J are TRBV7-9 and TRBJ1-2; D uncertain. The CDR3 sequence is 12 residues long. The germline V gene encodes CDR1 SEHNR and CDR2 FQNEAQ (reference sequence). This CDR3 is CASSFLSAGYTF. DNA of the CDR3: TGTGCCAGTAGCTTCCTATCTGCCGGCTACACCTTC.

V gene TRBV7-9 combines with J gene TRBJ1-4; TRBD1 agrees at 10 bases. This CDR3 contains 15 residues. Germline V gives CDR1 SEHNR, CDR2 FQNEAQ (reference sequence). V lost 5 bases, J lost 3 bases, and 3 bases stayed unmatched. The CDR3 DNA is TGTGCCAGCAGCCATGGGACAGGGGCTAATGAAAAACTGTTTTTT. Its translation is CASSHGTGANEKLFF.

The chain links TRBV7-8 to TRBJ2-7, with D possibly being TRBD2 (6 bases). The germline gives CDR1 SGHVS, CDR2 FQNEAQ. This CDR3 has 13 amino acids. The V end lost 3 bases, the J end lost 2 bases, and 8 bases lay between the germline ends. Written as DNA, the CDR3 is TGTGCCAGCAGCTTGGGGAGGACCTACGAGCAGTACTTC. Translated: CASSLGRTYEQYF.

V is TRBV4-1 and J is TRBJ2-7; D not certain. V shed 1 base and J shed 3 bases, with 19 bases lying between them. The CDR3 has 17 amino acids. The germline V gene encodes CDR1 MGHRA and CDR2 YSYEKL. In DNA form, the CDR3 reads TGCGCCAGCAGCCAAGTTTCGGGCAGGCAGGTTAACTACGAGCAGTACTTC. Encoded protein: CASSQVSGRQVNYEQYF.

This clone was counted a single time. CDR3: CASSLTDNQPQHF. The CDR3 DNA reads TGTGCCAGCAGCTTGACGGATAATCAGCCCCAGCATTTT. The chain recombines TRBV7-2 with TRBJ1-5; no firm D call. The CDR3 runs 13 residues. Germline assignment: CDR1 SGHTA and CDR2 FQGNSA. Trimming pared 3 bases from V and 4 bases from J, leaving 7 bases between.

This chain uses TRBV1 with TRBJ1-1; the D call TRBD1 from the table was never checked on the DNA. TRBV1 is tagged as a pseudogene. The length of the CDR3 is 15 residues. The CDR3 nucleotides read TGCACCAGCAGCCAAGATCTTTGGGGACAGGCGCAAGCTTTCTTT. This translates into CTSSQDLWGQAQAFF.

A single count supports this clone. V gene TRBV11-1 combines with J gene TRBJ2-6, with D maybe TRBD2 (6 bases). V shed 1 base and J shed 0 bases, with 7 bases lying between them. The germline CDR1 and CDR2 sequences are SGHAT and FQDESV (reference sequence). This CDR3 comprises 16 residues. In nucleotides, the CDR3 is TGTGCCAGCAGCTTAGGGCGGGGCTCTGGGGCCAACGTCCTGACTTTC. This sequence encodes CASSLGRGSGANVLTF.

The chain has TRBV25-1 and TRBJ2-2; TRBD1 or TRBD2 may be the D gene (5 bases each). V was clipped by 7 bases and J by 6 bases, with 12 bases between them. CDR1 is MGHDK and CDR2 is SYGVNS in the germline V gene. This CDR3 comprises 13 residues. In nucleotides, the CDR3 is TGTGCCAGCACCACCTGGGGGTCCGGGGAGCTGTTTTTT. It codes for CASTTWGSGELFF.